This T cell receptor (beta chain) was found in a study of lymphopenia after photon versus proton radiotherapy. Unmatched junction bases numbered 6, after V lost 4 bases and J lost 9 bases. The germline V gene has CDR1 SGHNT and CDR2 YENEEA. This CDR3 is built from 15 residues. Assay used: immunoSEQ multiplex PCR; TCRdb lists only in-frame clones, some missing. The sample includes 30,000 to 40,000 clones, roughly 84% of them seen just once. The TCR comes from a woman aged 70-85 years with pancreatic cancer. This chain connects TRBV11-3 to TRBJ2-2, with 12 nucleotides matching TRBD2. Sequenced here: peripheral blood, sampled from a patient treated with proton-based radiotherapy. The chain's CDR3 is CASSSTSGRRRELFF. In DNA, the CDR3 is TGTGCCAGCAGCTCAACTAGCGGGAGGAGAAGGGAGCTGTTTTTT. Drawing the rest from reference TRBV11-3 and TRBJ2-2, the complete variable domain is EAGVVQSPRYKIIEKKQPVAFWCNPISGHNTLYWYLQNLGQGPELLIRYENEEAVDDSQLPKDRFSAERLKGVDSTLKIQPAELGDSAVYLCASSSTSGRRRELFFGEGSRLTVL.